This is a list of T cell receptor beta chains from one sample in a study of blood T cell repertoires in COVID-19. Sequencing used immunoSEQ multiplex PCR; TCRdb keeps in-frame clones, though not all of them. The sample lists approximately 120,000 clones; approximately 84% were seen once. The sample consisted of peripheral blood. Receptors originate from a human donor in a cohort sampled during active COVID-19. CDR3s include the opening cysteine and the closing phenylalanine or tryptophan. D genes are given only for firm matches. Some rows mark clone size as missing; the rest say once, few, many or name a class of expanded clone.

CDR3	DNA	J	V	size	D	length
CASSILAGYTGELFF	TGTGCCAGTAGTATACTAGCGGGGTACACCGGGGAGCTGTTTTTT	TRBJ2-2	TRBV19	NA	TRBD2	15
CASSLVRPGGEDFGNSPLHF	TGCGCCAGCAGCTTGGTTCGGCCAGGGGGCGAAGATTTTGGTAATTCACCCCTCCACTTT	TRBJ1-6	TRBV5-1	NA	TRBD1	20
CASSRTGGLGYTF	TGTGCCAGCAGCCGCACGGGGGGTCTTGGCTACACCTTC	TRBJ1-2	TRBV12-3/TRBV12-4	few	NA	13
CAWSVRAAGEKLFF	TGTGCCTGGAGTGTACGGGCGGCAGGGGAAAAACTGTTTTTT	TRBJ1-4	TRBV30	NA	NA	14
CASSLGTGASATYNSPLHF	TGTGCCAGCAGCTTAGGGACAGGGGCCTCTGCAACTTATAATTCACCCCTCCACTTT	TRBJ1-6	TRBV7-2	once	TRBD1	19
CASSETRDEQFF	TGTGCCAGCAGTGAAACGCGCGATGAGCAGTTCTTC	TRBJ2-1	TRBV6-1	NA	NA	12
CASSQGSALYEQYF	TGTGCCAGCAGTCAGGGCAGTGCCCTCTACGAGCAGTACTTC	TRBJ2-7	TRBV6-5	once	NA	14
CASSAGTYVYEQYF	TGTGCCAGCAGCGCCGGGACTTATGTCTACGAGCAGTACTTC	TRBJ2-7	TRBV5-6	NA	NA	14
CASERTGLNSPLHF	TGTGCCAGCGAACGGACAGGCCTAAATTCACCCCTCCACTTT	TRBJ1-6	TRBV19	few	TRBD1	14
CASRDMILASYEQYF	TGTGCCAGCAGGGATATGATACTAGCGTCCTACGAGCAGTACTTC	TRBJ2-7	TRBV2	NA	TRBD2	15
CASSLPDSSYNEQFF	TGTGCCAGCAGCTTACCCGATAGCTCCTACAATGAGCAGTTCTTC	TRBJ2-1	TRBV11-2	NA	NA	15
CASSGRSGGFRLLTDTQYF	TGCGCCAGCAGCGGGAGAAGCGGGGGGTTTCGGTTGCTCACAGATACGCAGTATTTT	TRBJ2-3	TRBV5-1	NA	TRBD2	19
CASSLAGGEKLFF	TGTGCCAGCAGCTTGGCAGGGGGTGAAAAACTGTTTTTT	TRBJ1-4	TRBV5-5	NA	TRBD1	13
CASSPRTGDTGELFF	TGTGCCAGCAGCCCCCGGACAGGAGACACCGGGGAGCTGTTTTTT	TRBJ2-2	TRBV11-3	NA	TRBD1	15
CASSLTGAGAEAFF	TGTGCCAGTAGTTTGACAGGGGCGGGAGCTGAAGCTTTCTTT	TRBJ1-1	TRBV19	NA	TRBD1	14
CASSIVRNTGELFF	TGTGCCAGTAGTATAGTCAGAAACACCGGGGAGCTGTTTTTT	TRBJ2-2	TRBV19	NA	NA	14
CASSFSSTQYF	TGTGCCAGTAGTTTCAGTTCTACGCAGTATTTT	TRBJ2-3	TRBV19	NA	NA	11
CASSQDYSGGSDTQYF	TGCGCCAGCAGCCAAGATTATAGCGGGGGTTCAGATACGCAGTATTTT	TRBJ2-3	TRBV4-1	NA	TRBD2	16
CASTGGGTGSPLHF	TGTGCCAGCACGGGAGGGGGGACGGGTTCACCCCTCCACTTT	TRBJ1-6	TRBV3-1/TRBV3-2	NA	NA	14
CASSLALASGEQFF	TGCGCCAGCAGCTTGGCTCTAGCCTCGGGTGAGCAGTTCTTC	TRBJ2-1	TRBV5-1	NA	NA	14
CASSLGTNNEAFF	TGCGCCAGCAGCCTCGGGACAAATAATGAAGCTTTCTTT	TRBJ1-1	TRBV4-1	NA	NA	13
CSVAGTGGLNTEAFF	TGCAGCGTCGCCGGGACAGGGGGCCTGAACACTGAAGCTTTCTTT	TRBJ1-1	TRBV29-1	few	TRBD1	15
CASSIPGQGANEQYF	TGTGCCAGTAGTATCCCGGGACAGGGGGCGAACGAGCAGTACTTC	TRBJ2-7	TRBV19	NA	TRBD1	15
CASSMSGTYNEQFF	TGTGCCAGTAGTATGTCGGGGACCTACAATGAGCAGTTCTTC	TRBJ2-1	TRBV19	once	NA	14
CASSEQGLGSTEAFF	TGTGCCAGCAGTGAACAGGGACTGGGGTCGACTGAAGCTTTCTTT	TRBJ1-1	TRBV2	NA	NA	15
CASSFWQDTEAFF	TGTGCCAGCAGTTTTTGGCAGGACACTGAAGCTTTCTTT	TRBJ1-1	TRBV27	NA	NA	13
CASSPEGPANTDTQYF	TGCGCCAGCAGCCCGGAGGGACCCGCGAACACAGATACGCAGTATTTT	TRBJ2-3	TRBV5-1	NA	NA	16
CASSLSGEKLFF	TGTGCCAGCAGTTTATCCGGGGAAAAACTGTTTTTT	TRBJ1-4	TRBV27	NA	NA	12
CSAGTSGNTDTQYF	TGCAGCGCCGGGACTAGCGGGAACACAGATACGCAGTATTTT	TRBJ2-3	TRBV29-1	NA	TRBD2	14
CASSGYTGNGYTF	TGTGCCAGCAGTGGATATACAGGGAACGGCTACACCTTC	TRBJ1-2	TRBV25-1	NA	NA	13
CASSFSTELNGYTF	TGTGCCAGCAGCTTTAGTACAGAGTTGAATGGCTACACCTTC	TRBJ1-2	TRBV7-9	NA	NA	14
CASSFEGPAYNEQFF	TGTGCCAGCAGTTTCGAGGGCCCCGCCTACAATGAGCAGTTCTTC	TRBJ2-1	TRBV27	once	NA	15
CASKRDRGSREQYF	TGTGCCAGTAAGCGCGACAGGGGATCTCGGGAGCAGTACTTC	TRBJ2-7	TRBV19	few	TRBD1	14
CASSPHGGTEAFF	TGTGCCAGCAGTCCCCACGGGGGCACTGAAGCTTTCTTT	TRBJ1-1	TRBV6-5	NA	NA	13
CASSLSASKETQYF	TGCGCCAGCAGCTTGTCGGCTAGCAAAGAGACCCAGTACTTC	TRBJ2-5	TRBV5-1	NA	NA	14
CASSFPPYNEQFF	TGTGCCAGCAGTTTCCCCCCTTACAATGAGCAGTTCTTC	TRBJ2-1	TRBV27	NA	NA	13
CASTGVNSPLHF	TGTGCCAGTACCGGGGTTAATTCACCCCTCCACTTT	TRBJ1-6	TRBV19	NA	NA	12
CASGETSGGVGVAILRNNEQFF	TGTGCTAGTGGTGAGACTAGCGGGGGGGTAGGGGTGGCTATTCTCCGAAACAATGAGCAGTTCTTC	TRBJ2-1	TRBV12-5	few	TRBD2	22
CASSHDRDSPLHF	TGTGCCAGCTCCCACGACAGGGATTCACCCCTCCACTTT	TRBJ1-6	TRBV18	NA	TRBD1	13
CASSGGGGDTDTQYF	TGTGCCAGCAGCGGGGGGGGCGGGGACACAGATACGCAGTATTTT	TRBJ2-3	TRBV5-8	NA	NA	15
CASTGTSGDNEQFF	TGCGCCAGCACGGGGACTAGCGGGGACAATGAGCAGTTCTTC	TRBJ2-1	TRBV5-1	NA	TRBD2	14
CASSPPRALRTVLEAKAFF	TGTGCCAGCAGCCCCCCGCGGGCTCTTCGGACAGTGTTGGAGGCTAAAGCTTTCTTT	TRBJ1-1	TRBV3-1/TRBV3-2	NA	NA	19
CASAGIRQGVTNQPQHF	TGCGCCAGCGCTGGAATCCGACAGGGAGTAACCAATCAGCCCCAGCATTTT	TRBJ1-5	TRBV5-1	NA	TRBD1	17
CASSRGQMNTEAFF	TGTGCCAGCAGTCGGGGACAGATGAACACTGAAGCTTTCTTT	TRBJ1-1	TRBV2	NA	TRBD1	14
CASTRGITGGGNTEAFF	TGTGCCAGCACCCGCGGCATCACAGGGGGAGGGAACACTGAAGCTTTCTTT	TRBJ1-1	TRBV5-5	NA	TRBD1	17
CAITPGQVNTEAFF	TGTGCCATCACCCCGGGACAAGTGAACACTGAAGCTTTCTTT	TRBJ1-1	TRBV10-3	NA	NA	14
CASSGPGGNEQFF	TGTGCCAGCAGCGGTCCAGGGGGAAATGAGCAGTTCTTC	TRBJ2-1	TRBV3-1/TRBV3-2	NA	TRBD1	13
CASSLTGEVEQYF	TGTGCCAGCAGCTTGACAGGTGAAGTCGAGCAGTACTTC	TRBJ2-7	TRBV7-9	NA	NA	13